The text below deals with one TCR beta chain. The antigen is not known. This CDR3 region has 14 residues. Germline assignment: CDR1 SGHTA and CDR2 FQGTGA. The sample originates from a study of CD8+CD57+ T cells in acquired aplastic anemia. Study context: Approximately 11 million reads, on average, were obtained for CD4+ cells from healthy donors.

Findings and limits, study-wide: Common to patients and controls were twenty-nine CD8+ CDR3 sequences. Patient and control CD8+ Simpson's diversity was not significantly different.

Genomic DNA templated the TCR beta VDJ and CDR3 profiling. TCRdb re-analysed the reads in MiXCR, keeping a single row per CDR3 protein. Among about 400,000 distinct CDR3 sequences listed, 55% to 75% were seen once. The TCR was taken from a human donor in good health, serving as a control. The source material was sorted CD4+, CD8+, or CD8+CD57+ T cells (not recorded which) from PBMCs. The chain couples TRBV7-3 to TRBJ1-2; D perhaps matches TRBD1 (5 bases). The J call is in doubt because the DNA end fits TRBJ2-5 better. CDR3 DNA sequence: TGTGCCAGCAGCTTAACGACAGTGGACGATAGCCAGTACTTC. This codes for CASSLTTVDDSQYF.